This TCR beta chain was identified during a study of shared clonotypes between healthy human individuals. Study-wide results and caveats: Clonotype sharing among donors was expected to depend on sequencing depth. Few donors restricted represented genetic and exposure-history diversity.

Germline V CDR1 and CDR2: SEHNR, FQNEAQ (reference sequence). The ends were cut back, 3 bases at V and 7 bases at J, with 9 bases in the middle. The CDR3 loop spans 13 amino acids. Produced via immunoSEQ multiplex PCR; TCRdb's table is partial and in-frame only. In the table there are some 470,000 clones, around 78% of which are singletons. This clone occurred many times. Its target is not known. The chain employs TRBV7-9 and TRBJ2-2; D unclear. The receptor was isolated from a woman aged 40-49 years in good health. Some clones in this sample may be carry-over from other donors' samples. The sample taken for sequencing was PBMCs. For the CDR3, the DNA is TGTGCCAGCAGCTTCGGTGCGAGCGGGGAGCTGTTTTTT. Encoded protein: CASSFGASGELFF.